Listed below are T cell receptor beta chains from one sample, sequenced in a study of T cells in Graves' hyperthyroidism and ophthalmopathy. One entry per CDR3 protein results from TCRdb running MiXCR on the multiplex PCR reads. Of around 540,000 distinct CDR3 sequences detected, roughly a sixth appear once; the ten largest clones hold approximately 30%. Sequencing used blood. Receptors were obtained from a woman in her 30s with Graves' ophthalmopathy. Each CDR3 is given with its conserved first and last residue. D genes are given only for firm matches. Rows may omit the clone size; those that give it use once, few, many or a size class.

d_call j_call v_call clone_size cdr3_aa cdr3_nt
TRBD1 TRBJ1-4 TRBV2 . CASSEAGTGNEKLFF TGTGCCAGCAGTGAAGCCGGGACAGGCAATGAAAAACTGTTTTTT
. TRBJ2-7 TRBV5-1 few CASSSTGTASSYEQYF TGCGCCAGCAGCTCGACCGGGACGGCGAGCTCCTACGAGCAGTACTTC
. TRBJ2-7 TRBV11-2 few CASSQEVPPYEQYF TGTGCCAGCAGCCAGGAGGTTCCCCCCTACGAGCAGTACTTC
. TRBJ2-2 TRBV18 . CASSPGQVTGNTGELFF TGTGCCAGCTCACCGGGACAAGTTACCGGGAACACCGGGGAGCTGTTTTTT
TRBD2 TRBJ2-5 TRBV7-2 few CASSRGLAVAVGKETQYF TGTGCCAGCAGCAGAGGACTAGCAGTCGCCGTGGGGAAAGAGACCCAGTACTTC
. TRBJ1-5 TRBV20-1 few CSARRDSGGYSNQPQHF TGCAGTGCTCGCCGGGACTCAGGAGGGTATAGCAATCAGCCCCAGCATTTT
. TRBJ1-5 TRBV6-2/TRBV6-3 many CASSYSPYSNQPQHF TGTGCCAGCAGTTACTCGCCTTATAGCAATCAGCCCCAGCATTTT
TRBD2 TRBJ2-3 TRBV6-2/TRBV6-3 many CASSYPAGVGKSTDTQYF TGTGCCAGCAGTTACCCAGCGGGAGTTGGAAAAAGCACAGATACGCAGTATTTT
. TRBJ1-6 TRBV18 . CASSPGPPLHF TGTGCCAGCTCACCAGGTCCACCCCTCCACTTT
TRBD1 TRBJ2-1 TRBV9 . CASSVTMETGTKFF TGTGCCAGCAGCGTAACCATGGAGACAGGGACCAAGTTCTTC
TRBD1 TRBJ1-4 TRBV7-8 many CASSLEGTGSEKLFF TGTGCCAGCAGCTTAGAGGGGACAGGGAGTGAAAAACTGTTTTTT
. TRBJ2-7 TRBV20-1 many CSASDGFGEQYF TGCAGTGCTAGCGACGGTTTCGGCGAGCAGTACTTC
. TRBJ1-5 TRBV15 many CATSSQGSKPQHF TGTGCCACCAGCAGCCAGGGTAGCAAGCCCCAGCATTTT
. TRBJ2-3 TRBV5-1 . CASSLGGSQGADTQYF TGCGCCAGCAGCTTGGGAGGTTCTCAGGGCGCAGATACGCAGTATTTT
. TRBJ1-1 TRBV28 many CASSLGVRTEAFF TGTGCCAGCAGTTTAGGGGTGAGGACTGAAGCTTTCTTT
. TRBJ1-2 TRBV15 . CATRSRDLGYGYTF TGTGCCACCAGGAGCCGGGACTTAGGTTATGGCTACACCTTC
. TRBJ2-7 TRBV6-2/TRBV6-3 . CASSPAGRTTYEQYF TGTGCCAGCAGTCCCGCCGGGAGAACAACCTACGAGCAGTACTTC
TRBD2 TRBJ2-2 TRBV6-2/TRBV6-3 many CAIATSAIHTGELFF TGTGCCATAGCGACTAGCGCGATTCACACCGGGGAGCTGTTTTTT
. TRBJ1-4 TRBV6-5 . CASSYRDGNEKLFF TGTGCCAGCAGTTACCGGGACGGAAATGAAAAACTGTTTTTT
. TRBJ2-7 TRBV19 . CASSIYHPLGEQYF TGTGCCAGTAGTATCTACCATCCGCTGGGGGAGCAGTACTTC
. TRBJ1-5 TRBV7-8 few CASSLGSYRKPYQPQHF TGTGCCAGCAGCTTAGGATCGTACAGAAAACCCTATCAGCCCCAGCATTTT
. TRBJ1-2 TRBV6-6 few CASSYSLRRGYTF TGTGCCAGCAGTTACTCGTTACGGCGCGGCTACACCTTC
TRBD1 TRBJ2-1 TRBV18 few CASSPYSTGGAGGDEQFF TGTGCCAGCTCACCATACTCGACAGGGGGCGCGGGGGGAGATGAGCAGTTCTTC
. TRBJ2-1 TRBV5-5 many CASSLGRWTGIAAGVKQFF TGTGCCAGCAGCTTAGGACGATGGACTGGGATAGCGGCAGGCGTAAAGCAGTTCTTC
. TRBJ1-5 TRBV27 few CASSLRAEGAQPQHF TGTGCCAGCAGTTTACGGGCAGAAGGTGCTCAGCCCCAGCATTTT
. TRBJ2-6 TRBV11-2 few CASSSFDSSGANVLTF TGTGCCAGCAGCTCCTTCGACAGCTCTGGGGCCAACGTCCTGACTTTC
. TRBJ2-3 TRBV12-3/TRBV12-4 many CASSLSSFGTDTQYF TGTGCCAGCAGTTTGTCGAGTTTTGGCACAGATACGCAGTATTTT
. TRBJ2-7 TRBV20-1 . CSAIREAYYEQYF TGCAGTGCTATTAGGGAGGCTTATTACGAGCAGTACTTC
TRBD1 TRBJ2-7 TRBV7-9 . CASSLRQGFYEQYF TGTGCCAGCAGCCTCCGACAGGGGTTTTACGAGCAGTACTTC
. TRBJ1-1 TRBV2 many CASKAVRNTEAFF TGTGCCAGCAAAGCGGTTAGGAACACTGAAGCTTTCTTT
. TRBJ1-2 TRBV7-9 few CASSPQREFYGYTF TGTGCCAGCAGCCCCCAGCGAGAGTTCTATGGCTACACCTTC
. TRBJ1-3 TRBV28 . CASSLGGVVDAIYF TGTGCCAGCAGTTTAGGGGGGGTTGTGGACGCCATATATTTT
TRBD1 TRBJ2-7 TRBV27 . CASSTRDRLGEQYF TGTGCCAGCAGTACCCGGGACAGACTCGGCGAGCAGTACTTC
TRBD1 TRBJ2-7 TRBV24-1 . CATSDSGTGAWEQYF TGTGCCACCAGTGACTCCGGGACAGGGGCATGGGAGCAGTACTTC
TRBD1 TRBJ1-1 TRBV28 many CASRLTQGQTFF TGTGCCAGCAGGCTTACACAGGGGCAAACTTTCTTT
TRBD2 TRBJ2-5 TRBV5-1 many CASSDGLAVGETQYF TGCGCCAGCAGCGATGGACTAGCGGTAGGAGAGACCCAGTACTTC
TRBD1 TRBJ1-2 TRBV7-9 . CASSFTSGQGVSYGYTF TGTGCCAGCAGCTTTACTTCTGGACAGGGCGTGTCCTATGGCTACACCTTC